This entry concerns a single T cell receptor beta chain. This clone was seen only a few times. No antigen is known for it. Nothing much larger sits one base from this clone, and base qualities are not available. From the cysteine up to the phenylalanine, the CDR3 has a length of 12 residues. The only DNA kept is the CDR3, 36 bases in frame from the first base. The sample belongs to a study of beta chain features in type 1 diabetes (dated by TCRdb to 2016 to 2019). For context, the study as a whole: Mean age, gender distribution, total cell number and subset yield were not different between patients and healthy donors. Across all samples, approximately 98,000,000 sorted cells were examined, and cell number per subset correlated strongly with RNA yield. In the study, recently diagnosed type 1 diabetes patients and matched healthy donors were compared on the TCRB repertoires of their sorted circulating CD4+ T cell subsets. Regulatory and stem cell-like memory subsets were obtained from only 8 patients and roughly 8 healthy donors, while naive and central memory subsets were obtained from all 28 donors.

All of the isolated RNA was reverse transcribed with the High Capacity cDNA Reverse Transcription Kit, so expressed TCRB transcripts were sequenced. Deep immunoSEQ sequencing was performed on naive, central memory and regulatory T cell samples, with an average of around 3.4 million total reads per sample. After sorted cells were lysed in RLT buffer, RNA was extracted with DNase-treated RNeasy Micro or Mini kits, with the choice depending on cell number. Each cell subset was processed separately to prevent cross-contamination, with patient and healthy donor samples processed together. TCRB sequences were amplified from cDNA with the immunoSEQ multiplex PCR, producing 87-bp fragments spanning the CDR3 region. The amplicons were sequenced using the Illumina HiSeq platform. In the original analysis: PCR bias was computationally corrected using synthetic template baselines, reads within Hamming distance 2 were collapsed, and singletons that could not be merged were discarded. By aligning reads against IMGT, V, D and J genes, CDR3 length, and insertions or deletions at six rearrangement sites were assigned. Within each subset, clonotype counts were normalized to the number of sorted cells before true diversity and Gini coefficients were calculated with the tcR R package. Repertoire sharing was quantified using the overlap coefficient calculated on TCRB nucleotide sequences. TCRdb took over this immuneACCESS table, retaining in-frame rearrangements with V and J assigned. Such tables are incomplete; in checked studies, under half of the missing clones stem from an unresolved V gene, and the remainder is unexplained. That table gives V, J and clone size, and the DNA gave D and trimming. Recorded for this sample are under 150,000 clones; about 18% of them occurred a single time. The ten largest account for roughly 2.6% of the sample.

The study at large found these results: A moderate but significant shortening of TCRB CDR3 length was observed in type 1 diabetes patients in all four CD4+ subsets. Because cDNA was sequenced instead of genomic DNA, activated cells with high expression could be over-represented, although the groups did not differ in activation or CD3 levels. At VDJ recombination sites, patients with type 1 diabetes made fewer insertions and deleted more nucleotides, a pattern implying thymic rearrangement abnormalities. Naive, central memory and regulatory TCRB repertoires appeared to be more alike among patients than among healthy donors. Because small numbers of individuals were included in the HLA sub-analyses, any influence of HLA type on TCRB rearrangement was left unresolved. Shorter templates might have been favored by PCR, but patient and control samples were amplified and corrected together, so both groups would have been affected equally by any skew.

From each donor, a single peripheral blood sample of about 100 mL on average was drawn into heparinised tubes. Naive, central memory, regulatory and stem cell-like memory CD4+ T cells were sorted on a BD FACSAria II using a panel including CD45RO, CCR7, CD25, CD127, CD95 and CD27. Purity was above 98% for every sorted population. PBMCs were isolated right away by Lymphoprep density gradient centrifugation and were stained directly, without culture. So that batch effects would be minimized, each experiment stained and sorted samples in pairs, pairing one healthy donor with one patient. In this chain, TRBV21-1 is recombined with TRBJ2-7; TRBD2 is the table's D call, not checked against the DNA. TRBV21-1 is assigned pseudogene status. Sequenced material: central memory CD4+ T cells from blood. The receptor comes from a man aged 18 to 30 with type 1 diabetes. The CDR3 region has the sequence CASSALHPGQYF. The DNA sequence is TGTGCCAGCAGTGCCCTGCACCCGGGGCAGTACTTC.